Included here is one T cell receptor (beta chain) sequence, with context. Its target is not known. There are 16 residues in the CDR3. V lost 4 bases to trimming and J lost 7 bases; unmatched junction nucleotides: 12. Per germline, CDR1 SGHNT and CDR2 YYREEE (reference sequence). PCR was performed using 60 Vbeta and 13 Jbeta primers. Sequenced by immunoSEQ multiplex PCR; TCRdb stores in-frame clones only, minus some. The table records roughly 100,000 clones, 74% of them present only once. These data belong to a study of cytomegalovirus exposure and HLA in healthy donors. Study-wide context: A prior analysis found about 120 million unique TCR beta sequences from approximately 190 million T cells.

Study-wide points: Researchers catalogued about 160 TCR beta chains as cytomegalovirus-associated. Links to common viral pathogens appeared, in a later analysis, for several of the most significant clusters.

The gene calls are TRBV5-4 and TRBJ2-1; 9 bases map to TRBD2. Sequencing was carried out using PBMCs. This receptor was obtained from a man aged 50 or older in good health and CMV-seropositive. The CDR3 bases are TGTGCCAGCAGCCCGTTGGGGGGCGGGAGGGTTAATGAGCAGTTCTTC. Protein product: CASSPLGGGRVNEQFF.